Sequencing of this TCR beta chain was carried out in a study of blood T cell repertoires in COVID-19 (dated by TCRdb to 2020 to 2022). As for the study more broadly: Samples from collaborators originated in the United States, Italy and Spain and spanned both the acute and convalescent phases of COVID-19. The material from the prospective study consisted of cDNA or gDNA derived from T cells, B-cell-depleted T cells, or PBMCs. Deeply sampled blood TCRbeta repertoires from subjects exposed to, actively infected with, or recovered from COVID-19 were included in the dataset. The repertoires were released in a freely available public database intended as a resource for research on the immune response to SARS-CoV-2. The samples were drawn from two sources: the first 160 participants of the ongoing ImmuneRACE study, and about 1,300 subjects contributed by 6 global collaborators. The sample metadata nearly always contained a de-identified subject ID, COVID-19 status, age in years and sex. Where available, HLA class I and class II types were obtained from metadata supplied by the sample provider rather than from assay-based typing.

Whole blood was collected in K2EDTA tubes by collaborating institutions according to the institutions' own protocols. Collaborator samples were shipped for TCRbeta analysis as frozen whole blood, isolated PBMCs, or DNA extracted from either sample type. The CDR3 measures 15 amino acids from cysteine to phenylalanine. Here the CDR3 DNA is all that survives: 45 bases in frame from base 1. V and J are trimmed by 3 bases and 7 bases, and the gene matches miss 9 bases of the junction. Taken from the germline V gene, the CDR1 and CDR2 loops are SGHRS and YFSETQ. Concerning this clone itself: The antigen this receptor binds is unknown. Base qualities are not provided; no much larger clone lies one nucleotide away.

General findings and caveats noted by the study authors: How much clinical and demographic metadata was included differed by source and by participant, and the metadata was provided uncurated.

TCRbeta CDR3 regions were amplified from genomic DNA by means of the immunoSEQ Assay, a bias-controlled multiplex PCR. From the authors' description of their analysis: The number of nucleated cells in each sample was estimated by amplification of reference gene primers within the assay. To quantify the absolute abundance of each unique TCRbeta CDR3 rearrangement, sequence reads were collapsed and filtered. For each sample, productive Simpson clonality was calculated by taking the square root of Simpson's diversity index across productive rearrangements. Imported from immuneACCESS, the table was reduced by TCRdb to in-frame sequences with V and J called. These copies leave out some clones; in studies compared against another copy, an unresolved V gene accounts for under half, and the cause of the remainder is not known. That table supplies the V and J calls and clone size; D and trimming were determined from the DNA. This sample comprises tens of thousands of clones, roughly three quarters of them detected only once. Roughly 15% of the sample is in the top ten clones.

Recombination connected TRBV5-1 to TRBJ1-5; 8 bases in the junction line up with TRBD1. Sequenced: peripheral blood. The receptor comes from a man aged 70-80 years with active or convalescent COVID-19. The CDR3 here reads CASSSDGQGGQPQHF. In nucleotides, the sequence is TGCGCCAGCAGCTCGGATGGACAGGGCGGGCAGCCCCAGCATTTT. With the rest looked up from the reference TRBV5-1 and TRBJ1-5 genes rather than sequenced, the full variable domain is KAGVTQTPRYLIKTRGQQVTLSCSPISGHRSVSWYQQTPGQGLQFLFEYFSETQRNKGNFPGRFSGRQFSNSRSEMNVSTLELGDSALYLCASSSDGQGGQPQHFGDGTRLSIL.